This T cell receptor beta chain was identified in a study of cytomegalovirus exposure and HLA in healthy donors (dated by TCRdb to 2016 to 2017). About the investigation overall: An earlier analysis of approximately 640 of the donors reported 250 to 300 Gb of sequence data and roughly 100 million unique TCR beta sequences from 150 million to 200 million T cells. An early release covering roughly 580 HLA-typed donors comprised approximately 290 gigabases of sequencing data and approximately 85 million unique TCR sequences. Of the roughly 400 genotyped donors, less than 85% were placed in the genetic ancestry cluster associated with self-reported Caucasian donors. The study aimed to test whether signatures of past pathogen exposure could be identified by cataloging public T cell receptors. The study used immunosequencing to profile the T cell repertoires of approximately 630 subjects and linked those repertoires to cytomegalovirus serostatus. In addition to the first cohort of 650 to 750 subjects, a separate validation cohort of around 110 different subjects was used. The study combined high-throughput TCR immunosequencing, statistical association of individual TCRs with disease status, and machine learning to predict cytomegalovirus infection status. In a later analysis, previously published TCR beta repertoires from fewer than 750 donors were re-analyzed and high-resolution HLA genotyping was added so that TCR occurrence patterns could be studied. In the later analysis, no new phenotypic data were used to find candidate immune exposures; instead, reliance was placed on TCR beta sequences and their occurrence across donors. To decide whether each TCR beta V gene segment behaved as functional or pseudogenic, an earlier analysis of 587 of the donors relied on high-throughput TCR beta sequencing. Donor age, sex, ethnicity and CMV serostatus were compiled together with the repertoire data. A later genetic analysis took genome-wide SNP genotypes for about 60% of the roughly 670 donors and used that subset as a discovery cohort. Every repertoire in the discovery cohort had been generated on one and the same sequencing platform. Class I and class II HLA loci were covered by the typing at four-digit resolution. The number of donors typed differed by locus, with about 620-630 for A, B, C, DRB1 and DQB1, around 560 for DQA1, over 600 for DPA1, and around 430 for DPB1. Four or five DR-DQ haplotypes were handled as single units for association and clustering, since linkage in the cohort was strong. Among a few hundred genotyped donors of the cohort, an average of about 240,000 unique TCR beta nucleotide sequences were sequenced per donor, around 20% of them non-productive.

The junction shows trimming of 0 bases on V and 5 bases on J, and the gene matches do not reach 9 bases of it. The germline V gene provides CDR1 LGHNT and CDR2 FRNRAP. The CDR3 numbers 16 residues from cysteine through phenylalanine. Just the 48-base CDR3 DNA is kept, in frame starting at base 1. The paper as a whole reports these results and caveats: Linkage disequilibrium might explain the correlated functional status among segregating V segments, but an unknown experimental factor could not be excluded. The study listed around 160 TCR beta chains as associated with cytomegalovirus. At a false discovery rate of 0.05, a later analysis linked some 18,000 TCR beta sequences to specific HLA alleles. A further reported finding was that TCR beta sequences accurately predicted the HLA-A and HLA-B alleles for most subjects in the first cohort. The cohort was sequenced for TCR beta chains only, and without alpha or paired-chain data the features that could be detected were limited. For the cohort, immune exposure information was limited to CMV serostatus. Presence/absence analyses assumed roughly uniform sequencing depth across donors, an assumption that may not hold. In a later genetic analysis, fewer N-insertions in productive TCRs were reported among donors in an Asian-associated ancestry cluster than the approximately 670-donor mean. Cytomegalovirus status was reported to be diagnosed by the classifier with high specificity and sensitivity in both the original and validation cohorts. When HLA alleles, especially DR and DQ, strongly co-occurred, TCR associations were difficult to assign to individual alleles. In vitro tests confirmed that a few of the cytomegalovirus-associated TCR beta chains recognize cytomegalovirus antigens. A later analysis reported that several top co-occurrence clusters appeared linked to parvovirus B19, influenza, CMV and Epstein-Barr virus. An association between a missense DCLRE1C variant and V-gene and J-gene trimming of TCR beta chains was found in a later genetic analysis and replicated in an independent cohort. Because some donors lacked HLA typing at each locus, the association tests relied only on the typed subset. The sequencing pipeline was judged likely to have produced a cluster of highly shared sequence variants as a technical artifact. Compared with equally common non-associated chains, HLA-associated TCR beta chains in a later analysis were more clonally expanded and had lower generation probabilities. Because counts were too low, about 18 rarely observed V segments, including chromosome 9 orphons, were excluded from the earlier analysis of about 500 of the donors. In an earlier analysis of roughly 500 of the donors, most TCR beta V segments appeared in productive rearrangements about 87% or about 30% of the time, broadly matching IMGT annotations. The authors suggested that the approach could potentially be generalized to other disease states and immunological phenotypes. In a later analysis, TCR association rates were found to vary across HLA loci, with the most associated TCRs seen for DRB1 alleles and the fewest for HLA-C alleles. According to a later analysis, most CMV-associated TCR beta chains appeared to be HLA-restricted, and the HLA associations seemed to be driven largely by CMV exposure. While some public TCRs were present in many individuals, most TCR sequences turned up only very rarely across donors. The 87-base-pair reads could not distinguish some IMGT-functional V segments, including TRBV6-2 and TRBV6-3, so those segments were excluded.

The cohort was made up of roughly 670 healthy bone marrow donors. Cohort members were all nominally healthy when sampled, although unrecorded immune exposures were likely present. Of the 690 or so cohort members, approximately 280 had positive CMV serostatus and 350 to 450 had negative CMV serostatus, and CMV serostatus was not recorded for the donor. Every donor gave a peripheral blood sample, and the peripheral blood mononuclear cells from that sample were used for TCR beta sequencing. The Qiagen DNeasy Blood Extraction Kit was used to extract genomic DNA from the blood cell samples. This clone was observed a single time. Which antigen it targets is not known. No clone much larger than this one lies a single base away; base qualities are absent. Libraries were prepared through the immunoSEQ multiplex PCR assay. For the multiplex PCR, a mixture combining 60 forward primers for TCR Vbeta segments and 13 reverse primers for TCR Jbeta segments was used. The CDR3 region of rearranged TCR beta genes was amplified from genomic DNA by a multiplex PCR assay. The Illumina HiSeq System was used to sequence the amplified TCR beta libraries as 87-base-pair reads. The original methods were these. In a later analysis, tens of millions of unique TCR beta chains were counted across the approximately 640 repertoires, and about 10 million of these chains were shared by at least two donors. Raw reads were error-corrected and collapsed into unique sequences with a nearest-neighbor algorithm that merged closely related sequences to remove PCR and sequencing errors. V, D and J gene segments were assigned by aligning CDR3 sequences to IMGT reference sequences. Each retained sequence needed at least a six-nucleotide match to both a V gene segment and a J gene segment. Rearrangements were called productive when the CDR3 lacked stop codons and stayed in frame with V and J; all others were non-productive. Following IMGT convention, CDR3 was defined as the stretch from the second conserved V-encoded cysteine up to the conserved J-encoded phenylalanine. In an earlier analysis of 550 to 650 of the donors, sequences lacking an unambiguous match to a single V gene segment were excluded. In an earlier analysis of several hundred of the donors, V segments were called functional above 56.7% productive rearrangements and were called segregating when the between-donor standard deviation exceeded 5%. To diagnose cytomegalovirus status from the catalog of TCR beta chain sequences, a statistical classification framework was built. In a later analysis, TCR nucleotide sequences were compared against IMGT/GENE-DB human TR gene sequences so that V and J genes could be assigned. In a later analysis, CDR3 sequences and most-parsimonious VDJ recombination scenarios were assigned using the TCRdist pipeline. In a later analysis, every TCR beta chain was defined by the combination of its CDR3 amino acid sequence and its V-gene family, and reads without a unique V-gene family were dropped. To address suspected cross-contamination and a sequencing artifact, a later analysis removed around 600 highly shared, low-generation-probability nucleotide sequences. In a later analysis, a clonal expansion index for each public chain was calculated from normalized within-repertoire ranks of inferred template counts. In a later analysis, generation probabilities were computed using a VDJ recombination model fitted to out-of-frame rearrangements, and the results were checked against IGoR. Hypergeometric tests were used in a later analysis to score TCR-TCR, TCR-HLA and TCR-CMV co-occurrence, with a repertoire-size bias correction applied to the TCR pairs. False discovery rates were estimated in a later analysis by permuting HLA or CMV assignments 20 times. A later analysis grouped co-occurring TCRs with DBSCAN, adding TCRdist sequence similarity when clustering within HLA-allele-positive subsets. Repertoires with fewer than 30,000 or more than 120,000 public chains, plus five repertoires with anomalous nucleotide sharing, were excluded from co-occurrence clustering. TCRdb stores this immuneACCESS table with in-frame sequences only. Part of the clones is absent; in the studies checked, under half of the shortfall reflects unresolved V genes, and no reason is known for the rest. D and trimming come from the DNA, and the V and J calls and clone size come from that table. The sample table lists approximately 170,000 clones, 75% to 90% of them with a count of one. The ten largest clones capture more than 1.5% of the sample.

Sequencing was carried out using PBMCs. This sequence originates from a human donor in good health. Here the chain combines TRBV12-5 and TRBJ2-7; TRBD2 matches 8 bases in the middle. The CDR3 region: CASGLVLSPRGDEQYF. The DNA is as follows: TGTGCTAGTGGTTTGGTACTGTCGCCGCGGGGGGACGAGCAGTACTTC.